The 17 T cell receptor beta chains in this list originate from one sample, sequenced in a study of cytomegalovirus exposure and HLA in healthy donors. Some clones are missing from TCRdb's copy, which holds only in-frame ones; the method was immunoSEQ multiplex PCR. The sample lists approximately 150,000 clones, around nine tenths occurring once. The sequencing input was PBMCs. Receptors originate from a man younger than 30 in good health and CMV-seropositive.

This chain joins TRBV29-1 and TRBJ2-7, with TRBD1 identical over 7 bases. The V gene's germline CDR1 is SQVTM and CDR2 ANQGSEA. There are 14 residues in the CDR3. V trimming: 6 bases; J trimming: 6 bases; junction bases outside the gene matches: 14. The CDR3 protein is CSVYEGTVIIEQYF. DNA for the CDR3: TGCAGCGTCTATGAGGGGACAGTGATCATCGAGCAGTACTTC.

The V call is TRBV12-5, the J call TRBJ1-2, with 7 bases lining up with TRBD1. The CDR3 contains 14 residues. V was pared by 2 bases and J by 2 bases, with 2 bases of the junction left unmatched. The germline CDR1 and CDR2 sequences are LGHNT and FRNRAP. CDR3 DNA sequence: TGTGCTAGTGGTTTGTCGACAGGGAACTATGGCTACACCTTC. Protein product: CASGLSTGNYGYTF.

This rearrangement joins TRBV2 to TRBJ2-2, with 9 bases identical to TRBD2. CDR1 and CDR2 (germline): SNHLY, FYNNEI. Unmatched junction bases numbered 4, after V lost 3 bases and J lost 5 bases. The CDR3 loop spans 15 amino acids. In nucleotides, the CDR3 is TGTGCCAGCAGTGACGGGCTAGCGGGGACCGGGGAGCTGTTTTTT. Amino acids: CASSDGLAGTGELFF.

J is TRBJ2-7 and V is TRBV29-1, with D perhaps matching TRBD1 (6 bases). CDR1 SQVTM and CDR2 ANQGSEA come from the germline V gene. Trimming removed 3 bases at V and 0 bases at J, with 15 bases between. The CDR3 contains 15 residues. The CDR3 DNA sequence: TGCAGCGTTGAGTCAAGGACAGTGACCTCCTACGAGCAGTACTTC. It yields the protein CSVESRTVTSYEQYF.

This chain links TRBV4-1 with TRBJ2-3; 15 positions agree with TRBD2. V lost 3 bases to trimming and J lost 6 bases; unmatched junction nucleotides: 7. In germline, CDR1 is MGHRA, CDR2 YSYEKL. The CDR3 runs 17 residues. The CDR3 spells CASSQMSGTSGRDTQYF. The CDR3 DNA follows: TGCGCCAGCAGCCAGATGTCGGGGACTAGCGGGAGGGATACGCAGTATTTT.

In this sample, this clone turned up a few times. This chain uses TRBV7-9 with TRBJ2-5; D perhaps matches TRBD1 (5 bases). The CDR3 contains 13 residues. Germline loops: CDR1 SEHNR, CDR2 FQNEAQ (reference sequence). V was cut by 5 bases and J by 0 bases, with 7 bases left in between. The CDR3 here is CASSDSDQETQYF. CDR3 DNA: TGTGCCAGCAGCGACAGTGACCAAGAGACCCAGTACTTC.

The V call is TRBV2, the J call TRBJ2-3; TRBD1 aligns across 7 bases. CDR1 is SNHLY and CDR2 is FYNNEI in the germline V gene. The CDR3 has 14 amino acids. V was clipped by 7 bases and J by 2 bases; unmatched bases: 6. This chain's CDR3 is CASIGRGSTDTQYF. The CDR3 DNA reads TGTGCCAGCATCGGCAGGGGGTCCACAGATACGCAGTATTTT. Combining the CDR3 with reference TRBV2 and TRBJ2-3 gives the whole variable domain EPEVTQTPSHQVTQMGQEVILRCVPISNHLYFYWYRQILGQKVEFLVSFYNNEISEKSEIFDDQFSVERPDGSNFTLKIRSTKLEDSAMYFCASIGRGSTDTQYFGPGTRLTVL.

The gene calls are TRBV6-1 and TRBJ2-3, with 7 bases fitting TRBD1. This CDR3 has 14 residues. CDR1 and CDR2 from the germline V gene are MNHNS and SASEGT. The V segment lost 7 bases and the J segment 6 bases; nucleotides outside the gene matches: 10. Here the CDR3 reads CASIGKGAKDTQYF. CDR3 in DNA: TGTGCCAGCATAGGGAAGGGGGCGAAGGATACGCAGTATTTT.

The rearrangement links TRBV19 to TRBJ1-2; 7 positions match TRBD1. The CDR3 is 15 residues long. V lost 0 bases, J lost 4 bases, and 5 bases stayed unmatched. Germline values: CDR1 LNHDA, CDR2 SQIVND (reference sequence). The CDR3 DNA follows: TGTGCCAGTAGTATAGAGGGACAGCACTTCTATGGCTACACCTTC. This encodes CASSIEGQHFYGYTF.

This clone has just one count. The V and J genes are TRBV6-5 and TRBJ2-1, with D possibly being TRBD2 (5 bases). The CDR3 loop spans 14 amino acids. The germline gives CDR1 MNHEY, CDR2 SVGAGI. The V and J ends lost 7 bases and 6 bases respectively, with 16 bases between them. The CDR3 bases are TGTGCCAGCACCTCCGCGGGTAGCCTCAATGAGCAGTTCTTC. Translation: CASTSAGSLNEQFF.

V is TRBV2 and J is TRBJ1-1; D is uncertain. This CDR3 comprises 13 residues. Germline assignment: CDR1 SNHLY and CDR2 FYNNEI. Trimming removed 2 bases at V and 6 bases at J, with 10 bases between. The DNA of the CDR3 is TGTGCCAGCAGTGAAAAGGGAGGGCCTGAAGCTTTCTTT. Protein product: CASSEKGGPEAFF.

This chain joins TRBV9 and TRBJ2-2, with 7 positions matching TRBD1. This CDR3 contains 16 residues. After removal of 1 base from V and 4 bases from J, the junction contained 7 bases not matched to a gene. Germline CDR1 and CDR2: SGDLS and YYNGEE. The CDR3 nucleotides are TGTGCCAGCAGCGTAATGGGACAGAGAACCACCGGGGAGCTGTTTTTT. This codes for CASSVMGQRTTGELFF. The whole variable domain, remainder taken from reference TRBV9 and TRBJ2-2, is DSGVTQTPKHLITATGQRVTLRCSPRSGDLSVYWYQQSLDQGLQFLIQYYNGEERAKGNILERFSAQQFPDLHSELNLSSLELGDSALYFCASSVMGQRTTGELFFGEGSRLTVL.

The chain is built from TRBV6-5 and TRBJ1-3, with unresolved D. The CDR3 spans 14 residues. The germline V gene encodes CDR1 MNHEY and CDR2 SVGAGI. The ends were cut back, 0 bases at V and 4 bases at J, with 7 bases in the middle. CDR3 bases: TGTGCCAGCAGTTACTCGGCCGAAGGAAACACCATATATTTT. Amino acids: CASSYSAEGNTIYF.

The gene calls are TRBV13 and TRBJ2-1; a weak D match, TRBD1 (6 bases). Trimming removed 2 bases from V and 8 bases from J, with 10 bases in between. CDR3 length equals 13 residues. The germline V gene has CDR1 PRHDT and CDR2 FYEKMQ (reference sequence). For the CDR3, the DNA is TGTGCCAGCAGCTTATACAGGGAGCATGAGCAGTTCTTC. Amino acid sequence: CASSLYREHEQFF.

This rearrangement joins TRBV30 to TRBJ1-2; D is ambiguous. The CDR3 extends over 13 amino acids. The V end was cut by 2 bases, the J end by 3 bases, with 10 bases between. The germline gives CDR1 GTSNPN, CDR2 SVGIG (reference sequence). DNA of the CDR3: TGTGCCTGGAGTCCCGGGATTCACTATGGCTACACCTTC. Encoded protein: CAWSPGIHYGYTF.

This clone turned up a few times. The chain links TRBV5-1 to TRBJ1-5; no clear D gene. Trimming took off 0 bases at V and 3 bases at J, with 10 bases between the two ends. This CDR3 is built from 15 residues. CDR1 and CDR2 (germline): SGHRS, YFSETQ. In DNA form, the CDR3 reads TGCGCCAGCAGCTTGGCCGGGGAGATCAATCAGCCCCAGCATTTT. Amino acids: CASSLAGEINQPQHF.

The V gene is TRBV4-2, the J gene TRBJ2-3; 11 bases align to TRBD2. The germline V gene has CDR1 LGHNA and CDR2 YNFKEQ. V lost 0 bases to trimming and J lost 3 bases; unmatched junction nucleotides: 5. This CDR3 is built from 17 residues. CDR3 residues: CASSQDLAGGHTDTQYF. The CDR3 nucleotides are TGTGCCAGCAGCCAAGATCTAGCGGGGGGACATACAGATACGCAGTATTTT.